The sequence of this TCR beta chain was determined in a study of cytomegalovirus exposure and HLA in healthy donors. The primer mix had 60 Vbeta and 13 Jbeta primers. Sequencing used immunoSEQ multiplex PCR; TCRdb keeps in-frame clones, though not all of them. Of roughly 90,000 clones detected, 75% to 90% appear once; the ten largest clones hold around 2.3%. The CDR3 sequence is 15 residues long. After removal of 7 bases from V and 6 bases from J, the junction contained 10 bases not matched to a gene. Germline V gene data show CDR1 as LNHDA and CDR2 as SQIVND (reference sequence). The study's findings and limits: The availability of immune exposure information extended only to CMV serostatus. In a later analysis, most CMV-associated TCR beta chains appeared HLA-restricted.

It was healthy bone marrow donors who served as donors. With respect to this clone: Its specificity is not known.

The sequence was collected from a man between 18 and 35 years old in good health and CMV-seronegative. V and J are TRBV19 and TRBJ2-3, with 10 bases aligning to TRBD2. Sequencing was carried out using PBMCs. Written as DNA, the CDR3 is TGTGCCAGTAAGGCTCTAGCGGGAGAATCCGATACGCAGTATTTT. This encodes CASKALAGESDTQYF.